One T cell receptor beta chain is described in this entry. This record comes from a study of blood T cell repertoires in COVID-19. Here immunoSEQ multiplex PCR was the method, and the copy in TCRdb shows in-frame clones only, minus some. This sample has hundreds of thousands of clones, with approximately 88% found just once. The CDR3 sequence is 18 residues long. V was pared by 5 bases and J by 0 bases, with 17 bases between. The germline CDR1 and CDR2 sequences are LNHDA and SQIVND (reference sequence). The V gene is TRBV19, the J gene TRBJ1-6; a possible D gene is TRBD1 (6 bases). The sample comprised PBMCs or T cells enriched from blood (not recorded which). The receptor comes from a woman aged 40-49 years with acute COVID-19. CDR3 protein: CASSLSRTGSSYNSPLHF. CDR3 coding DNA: TGTGCCAGTAGTCTTTCTCGAACAGGGAGCTCCTATAATTCACCCCTCCACTTT.